The rows below give T cell receptor beta chains drawn from one sample of a study of cytomegalovirus exposure and HLA in healthy donors. TCRdb keeps only in-frame clones here, not all; method: immunoSEQ multiplex PCR. The profile shows 120,000 or so clones, 77% of them singletons. The sequencing sample was made of PBMCs. Receptor source: a man younger than 30 in good health and CMV-seropositive. Both conserved end residues are part of each CDR3. A D gene is named only where the DNA matches it firmly. Clone size appears in some rows only: once, few, many, or a class for an expanded clone.

V: TRBV7-9
D: .
J: TRBJ2-2
size: .
DNA: TGTGCCAGCAGCTTAGCTGGTGGCTCCGGGGAGCTGTTTTTT
CDR3: CASSLAGGSGELFF

V: TRBV7-8
D: TRBD1
J: TRBJ2-7
size: .
DNA: TGTGCCTGCCGGAAGGGACAGGAGGACGAGCAGTACTTC
CDR3: CACRKGQEDEQYF

V: TRBV14
D: .
J: TRBJ2-5
size: .
DNA: TGTGCCAGCAGCAACCTTGGGGGGAAAGAGACCCAGTACTTC
CDR3: CASSNLGGKETQYF

V: TRBV4-1
D: TRBD1
J: TRBJ2-7
size: .
DNA: TGCGCCAGCAGCCAAGTGTCGGGACAGAAAACCTACGAGCAGTACTTC
CDR3: CASSQVSGQKTYEQYF

V: TRBV7-9
D: .
J: TRBJ2-5
size: .
DNA: TGTGCCAGCAGCTTGGGGAGTATAGGCCAAGAGACCCAGTACTTC
CDR3: CASSLGSIGQETQYF

V: TRBV5-6
D: .
J: TRBJ1-1
size: .
DNA: TGTGCCAGCAGCGGCCAGACAGGGAACACTGAAGCTTTCTTT
CDR3: CASSGQTGNTEAFF

V: TRBV18
D: TRBD1
J: TRBJ1-4
size: few
DNA: TGTGCCAGCTCATTTGACAGGGGGCGAGAAAAACTGTTTTTT
CDR3: CASSFDRGREKLFF

V: TRBV18
D: TRBD1
J: TRBJ1-5
size: .
DNA: TGTGCCAGCTCAGGCAGACAGGGGGGTCAGCCCCAGCATTTT
CDR3: CASSGRQGGQPQHF

V: TRBV5-1
D: TRBD1
J: TRBJ2-1
size: .
DNA: TGCGCCAGCAGCTTGTGGACAGGGGAGGGCAATGAGCAGTTCTTC
CDR3: CASSLWTGEGNEQFF

V: TRBV19
D: TRBD2
J: TRBJ2-3
size: .
DNA: TGTGCCAGTAGTATTCCCCAGAAAGCGGGGGGCACAGATACGCAGTATTTT
CDR3: CASSIPQKAGGTDTQYF

V: TRBV14
D: TRBD1
J: TRBJ2-7
size: .
DNA: TGTGCCAGCAGCCAGGACAGGGGGCAAGCTGAGCAGTACTTC
CDR3: CASSQDRGQAEQYF

V: TRBV7-6
D: .
J: TRBJ2-5
size: .
DNA: TGTGCCAGCAGCGTAACAGGGTTTGGGGAGACCCAGTACTTC
CDR3: CASSVTGFGETQYF

V: TRBV14
D: .
J: TRBJ2-5
size: .
DNA: TGTGCCAGCAGCCGGGACTCCCAAGAGACCCAGTACTTC
CDR3: CASSRDSQETQYF